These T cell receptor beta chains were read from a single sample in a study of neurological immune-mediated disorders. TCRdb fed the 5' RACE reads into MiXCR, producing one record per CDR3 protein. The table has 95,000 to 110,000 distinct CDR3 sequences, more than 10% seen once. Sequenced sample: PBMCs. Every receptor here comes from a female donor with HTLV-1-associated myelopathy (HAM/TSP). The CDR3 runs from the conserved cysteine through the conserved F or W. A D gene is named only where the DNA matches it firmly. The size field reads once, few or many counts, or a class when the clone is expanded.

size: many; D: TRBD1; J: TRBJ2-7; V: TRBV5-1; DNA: TGCGCCAGCAGCCAGGGGGCGGGATACTACGAGCAGTACTTC; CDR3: CASSQGAGYYEQYF
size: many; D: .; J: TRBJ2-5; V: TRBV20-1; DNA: TGCAGTGCTCCGGGAAGGGGAGAGACCCAGTACTTC; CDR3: CSAPGRGETQYF
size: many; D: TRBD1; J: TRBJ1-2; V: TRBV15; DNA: TGTGCTACCAGCAGAGCGGGACAGTGGTATGGCTACACCTTC; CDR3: CATSRAGQWYGYTF
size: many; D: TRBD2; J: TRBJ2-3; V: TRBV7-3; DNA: TGTGCCAGCACCACTAGCGGGGGGGCCGAGGCAGATACGCAGTATTTT; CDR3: CASTTSGGAEADTQYF
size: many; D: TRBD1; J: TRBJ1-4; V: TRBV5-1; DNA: TGCGCCAGCAGCTTTGGGGGGACAGCAAATGAAAAACTGTTTTTT; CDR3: CASSFGGTANEKLFF
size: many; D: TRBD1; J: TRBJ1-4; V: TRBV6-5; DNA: TGTGCCAGCAGTTACTCTGCAGGGGGCGGGGATGAAAAACTGTTTTTT; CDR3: CASSYSAGGGDEKLFF
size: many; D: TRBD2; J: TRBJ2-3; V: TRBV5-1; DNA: TGCGCCAGCAGCATAATAGGGACTAGGGAGGATACGCAGTATTTT; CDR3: CASSIIGTREDTQYF
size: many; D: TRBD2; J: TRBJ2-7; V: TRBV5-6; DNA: TGTGCCAGCAGCATGGGACTAGGGCGTGAGCAGTACTTC; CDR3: CASSMGLGREQYF
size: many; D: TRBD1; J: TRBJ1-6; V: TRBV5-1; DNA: TGCGCCAGCAGCCGGGACAGTCTATCACCCCTCCACTTT; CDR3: CASSRDSLSPLHF
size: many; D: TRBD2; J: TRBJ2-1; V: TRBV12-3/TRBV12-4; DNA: TGTGCCAGTCCCCCCGGTTCATTCGCGGGAGGCTCCTACAATGAGCAGTTCTTC; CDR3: CASPPGSFAGGSYNEQFF